These 12 T cell receptor beta chains were sequenced from one sample in a study of graft-versus-host responses after intestinal transplantation. The assay was immunoSEQ multiplex PCR, and TCRdb's table has in-frame clones only and misses some. The sample lists 20,000 to 30,000 clones; approximately 85% were seen once. The starting material was PBMCs, obtained 463 days after intestinal transplant. Receptors were obtained from a human patient who received an intestinal transplant, so some T cells may come from the graft donor.

The table lists this clone with a count of one. This sequence joins TRBV12-5 and TRBJ2-7; 9 nucleotides align to TRBD1. V lost 1 base, J lost 2 bases, and 12 bases stayed unmatched. The CDR3 consists of 18 residues. The germline V gene has CDR1 LGHNT and CDR2 FRNRAP. CDR3 coding DNA: TGTGCTAGTGGTTTGGCCAATGGACAGGGGATCATCCCCTACGAGCAGTACTTC. It codes for CASGLANGQGIIPYEQYF.

The chain combines TRBV6-5 with TRBJ1-1; tentative D call: TRBD1 (5 bases). The CDR3 has 14 residues. Germline V CDR1 and CDR2: MNHEY, SVGAGI. With 2 bases removed from V and 3 bases from J, the gap between germline ends came to 10 bases. CDR3 residues: CASSYPPGDTEAFF. CDR3 sequence (DNA): TGTGCCAGCAGTTACCCCCCGGGGGACACTGAAGCTTTCTTT.

This sequence joins TRBV6-5 and TRBJ2-7, with 7 bases identical to TRBD2. The CDR3 length is 13 residues. Germline CDR1 and CDR2: MNHEY and SVGAGI. V lost 10 bases and J lost 2; bases outside the gene matches: 8. The CDR3 region has the DNA TGTGCCAACGCGCTCGGGACTACCTACGAGCAGTACTTC. This encodes CANALGTTYEQYF.

V usage is TRBV7-3 and J usage is TRBJ2-1, with TRBD1 as a possible D gene (6 bases). The V end was cut by 5 bases, the J end by 5 bases, with 13 bases between. CDR1 is SGHTA and CDR2 is FQGTGA in the germline V gene. CDR3 length: 14 amino acids. In nucleotides, the CDR3 is TGTGCCAGCAGCGCAACCAGGGGTAACAATGAGCAGTTCTTC. Residues: CASSATRGNNEQFF.

The chain uses TRBV19 and TRBJ1-3; 7 positions match TRBD1. Germline V gives CDR1 LNHDA, CDR2 SQIVND (reference sequence). J lost 3 bases, V lost 3 bases, and 5 bases had no gene match. The CDR3 consists of 15 residues. The CDR3 protein is CASSMEGASGNTIYF. CDR3 coding DNA: TGTGCCAGTAGTATGGAGGGGGCAAGTGGAAACACCATATATTTT.

V gene TRBV6-1 combines with J gene TRBJ1-5, with 8 bases that match TRBD1. The CDR3 has 15 amino acids. V gave up 5 bases and J gave up 4 bases; unmatched junction bases: 7. Germline V gives CDR1 MNHNS, CDR2 SASEGT. In DNA form, the CDR3 reads TGTGCCAGCAGTTTCCAGGGGGCATTAAATCAGCCCCAGCATTTT. It codes for CASSFQGALNQPQHF.

This clone was detected once. The chain joins TRBV5-3 to TRBJ2-5; TRBD1 is a possible D gene (5 bases). TRBV5-3 is assigned to the ORF class and has an uncertain function. Trimming left V 0 bases short and J 5 bases short, with 14 bases between. This CDR3 comprises 15 residues. CDR3 sequence reads: CARSLVGRVRETQYF. CDR3 nucleotide sequence: TGTGCCAGAAGCTTGGTTGGCAGGGTTCGGGAGACCCAGTACTTC.

This sequence joins TRBV6-5 and TRBJ2-7; TRBD2 agrees at 12 bases. The CDR3 has 15 residues. In germline, CDR1 is MNHEY, CDR2 SVGAGI. Trimming took 5 bases from V and 7 from J; bases not matched to a gene: 9. CDR3 sequence: CASSGRLAGVREQYF. The CDR3 nucleotides read TGTGCCAGCAGTGGAAGACTAGCGGGAGTGAGAGAGCAGTACTTC.

The chain uses TRBV30 and TRBJ1-6; 10 nucleotides match TRBD1. CDR1 is GTSNPN, CDR2 SVGIG, per germline (reference sequence). The CDR3 has 14 amino acids. The ends lost 2 bases at V and 6 bases at J; junction bases unmatched: 1. The CDR3 region has the DNA TGTGCCTGGAGTAGGGACAGGGGTAATTCACCCCTCCACTTT. It yields the protein CAWSRDRGNSPLHF.

The rearrangement links TRBV5-1 to TRBJ1-2; D is perhaps TRBD1 (5 bases). Trimming cost V 4 bases and J 4 bases, with 14 bases left between them. Germline CDR1 SGHRS, CDR2 YFSETQ. The CDR3 covers 14 residues. As DNA, the CDR3 is TGCGCCAGCAGCGAGTCACAGGTGACCTATGGCTACACCTTC. Its translation is CASSESQVTYGYTF.

This clone was detected only once. The CDR3 spells CASSPRLAGGFYEQYF. The CDR3 DNA sequence: TGCGCCAGCAGCCCGAGACTAGCGGGAGGGTTCTACGAGCAGTACTTC. This rearrangement joins TRBV4-1 to TRBJ2-7; 14 nucleotides line up with TRBD2. Germline V gives CDR1 MGHRA, CDR2 YSYEKL. V shed 4 bases and J 3 bases; nucleotides not matched to a gene: 5. The CDR3 sequence is 16 residues long.

The J gene is TRBJ1-1, the V gene TRBV6-5; D ambiguous. There are 11 residues in the CDR3. Germline values: CDR1 MNHEY, CDR2 SVGAGI. Trimming left V 0 bases short and J 5 bases short, with 1 base between. Here the CDR3 DNA reads TGTGCCAGCAGTTACTCAACTGAAGCTTTCTTT. Protein product: CASSYSTEAFF.